This section outlines one T cell receptor (beta chain) sequence together with its context. The sample comes from a study of blood T cell repertoires in COVID-19. Study summary: Acute-phase and convalescent COVID-19 samples originated in the United States, Italy and Spain. The cDNA or gDNA used as material had been derived from T cells, B-cell-depleted T cells, or PBMCs.

How the authors handled the data: Reference gene primer amplification gave nucleated cell count estimates. Sequenced by immunoSEQ multiplex PCR; TCRdb stores in-frame clones only, minus some. Clone size and V and J calls were adopted from that table, with D and trimming inferred from the DNA. Of 180,000 or so clones in the sample, approximately 85% are singletons; the top ten hold approximately 9.9%. The germline gives CDR1 MNHEY, CDR2 SVGAGI. The CDR3 covers 14 residues. Trimming stripped 6 bases from V and 11 bases from J, with 21 bases between. The sequencing input was peripheral blood. The rearrangement joins TRBV6-5 to TRBJ2-3; possible D gene TRBD2, 6 bases. The source is a human donor with active or convalescent COVID-19. The donor label of this sample is uncertain. CDR3: CASSFGTGPVEQYF. CDR3 in DNA: TGTGCCAGCAGCTTCGGGACTGGCCCTGTTGAGCAGTATTTT.